The subject of this entry is one T cell receptor beta chain. Its antigen is currently unknown. The data stem from a study of response to subunit inactivated influenza vaccine. Points from the study as a whole: Authors suggested each seasonal flu vaccination may recruit only limited numbers of new T cells.

MiXCR, run by TCRdb on the RT-PCR reads, gives a single entry per CDR3 protein. The top ten clones hold approximately 2% of a sample with about 520,000 distinct CDR3 sequences, approximately 24% of them seen once. V dropped 6 bases and J dropped 4; count of bases not matched to a gene: 19. This CDR3 has 18 residues. Sample: CD4+ T cells sorted from PBMCs, taken roughly 5 days after vaccination. The source is a man between 45 and 60 years old who received an inactivated influenza vaccine. The genes are TRBV12-3 or TRBV12-4 and TRBJ2-3, with 7 bases aligning to TRBD1. CDR3 coding DNA: TGTGCCAGCAGCCGGCCTCGACAGGGATTCCGCGTTGCAGATACGCAGTATTTT. It encodes CASSRPRQGFRVADTQYF.